These 13 T cell receptor beta chains originate from one sample sequenced in a study of blood T cell repertoires in COVID-19. Here immunoSEQ multiplex PCR was the method, and the copy in TCRdb shows in-frame clones only, minus some. The data show roughly 180,000 clones, with less than 85% seen just once and over 15% held by the top ten. The sample comprised PBMCs or T cells enriched from blood (not recorded which). The receptors originated from a man aged 60-69 years who had recovered from COVID-19.

This chain uses TRBV9 with TRBJ2-1; 12 bases are shared with TRBD2. V was pared by 4 bases and J by 2 bases, with 4 bases of the junction left unmatched. There are 16 residues in the CDR3. Germline V gene sequence: CDR1 SGDLS, CDR2 YYNGEE. The DNA of the CDR3 is TGTGCCAGCAGCTCCTCTAGCGGGGGGGCCTACAATGAGCAGTTCTTC. Translated, it gives CASSSSSGGAYNEQFF.

V and J are TRBV27 and TRBJ2-7; weak D call: TRBD2 (6 bases). The CDR3 is 15 amino acids. Germline V gives CDR1 MNHEY, CDR2 SMNVEV (reference sequence). Trimming took 9 bases from V and 1 from J, leaving 19 bases between them. The CDR3: CASSGFGGSSYEQYF. The CDR3 DNA reads as TGTGCCAGTTCCGGTTTCGGGGGATCTTCCTACGAGCAGTACTTC.

The chain carries TRBV28 and TRBJ2-1; the match to TRBD2 covers 8 bases. Germline V CDR1 and CDR2: MDHEN, SYDVKM. V lost 7 bases and J lost 6; bases outside the gene matches: 11. The CDR3 is made up of 15 amino acids. CDR3 in amino acids: CASTPPGGVTNEQFF. The CDR3 DNA reads TGTGCCAGCACCCCGCCGGGGGGGGTTACCAATGAGCAGTTCTTC.

The chain uses TRBV5-4 and TRBJ2-2, with TRBD1 matching over 12 bases. This CDR3 region has 16 residues. Germline V gives CDR1 SGHNT, CDR2 YYREEE (reference sequence). V lost 4 bases, J lost 7 bases, and 8 bases stayed unmatched. In DNA form, the CDR3 reads TGTGCCAGCAGCATAGCCGGGACAGGGGGCCTCGGGGAGCTGTTTTTT. Translation gives CASSIAGTGGLGELFF.

The gene calls are TRBV28 and TRBJ1-5; D unclear. This CDR3 spans 13 amino acids. CDR1 is MDHEN, CDR2 SYDVKM, per germline. V was cut by 5 bases and J by 5 bases, with 10 bases left in between. The CDR3 spells CASSPLRDQPQHF. Here the CDR3 DNA reads TGTGCCAGCAGTCCTCTCCGGGATCAGCCCCAGCATTTT.

J is TRBJ2-3 and V is TRBV6-4; TRBD2 aligns across 11 bases. This CDR3 contains 16 residues. Germline-derived CDR1 and CDR2 are MRHNA and SNTAGT. The V and J ends lost 5 bases and 2 bases, in that order; junction bases with no gene match: 6. The CDR3 here is CASSPVAGGLTDTQYF. The CDR3, as DNA: TGTGCCAGCAGTCCAGTAGCGGGAGGGCTCACAGATACGCAGTATTTT.

This rearrangement joins TRBV7-9 to TRBJ1-1; D is unresolved. Trimming left V 2 bases short and J 0 bases short, with 13 bases between. This CDR3 spans 16 amino acids. Germline V lookup: CDR1 SEHNR, CDR2 FQNEAQ (reference sequence). In nucleotides, the CDR3 is TGTGCCAGCAGCTTAAGAGCAGGAACCTTGAACACTGAAGCTTTCTTT. It translates to CASSLRAGTLNTEAFF.

V is TRBV2 and J is TRBJ1-5; D is undetermined. V shed 7 bases and J shed 2 bases, with 18 bases lying between them. Germline CDR1 reads SNHLY; CDR2 reads FYNNEI. The CDR3 spans 16 residues. The CDR3 reads CASTPLAADRNQPQHF. The CDR3 DNA reads TGTGCCAGCACCCCATTAGCGGCGGACCGCAATCAGCCCCAGCATTTT.

The chain employs TRBV5-1 and TRBJ2-1, with a tentative D call TRBD2 (5 bases). Germline CDR1 and CDR2: SGHRS and YFSETQ. CDR3 length equals 16 residues. V gave up 1 base and J gave up 8 bases, with 19 bases separating them. The CDR3 loop is CASSLLGTSILDEQFF. The CDR3 region has the DNA TGCGCCAGCAGCTTGTTAGGAACTAGTATTTTGGATGAGCAGTTCTTC.

In its sample, this clone was seen many times. Its ends do not fully match the called genes, so a read error is possible. This chain connects TRBV2 to TRBJ1-2; perhaps TRBD1 as D (5 bases). The CDR3 runs 14 residues. The germline V gene has CDR1 SNHLY and CDR2 FYNNEI. CDR3 DNA sequence: TGTGCCAGCAGCGAACAGGTTTTGATTTCGGTAACCTTCTTC. Protein product: CASSEQVLISVTFF. The whole variable domain, filled in from reference TRBV2 and TRBJ1-2, reads EPEVTQTPSHQVTQMGQEVILRCVPISNHLYFYWYRQILGQKVEFLVSFYNNEISEKSEIFDDQFSVERPDGSNFTLKIRSTKLEDSAMYFCASSEQVLISVTFFGSGTRLTVV.

The V call is TRBV18, the J call TRBJ2-3, with 11 bases fitting TRBD1. Unmatched junction bases numbered 2, after V lost 3 bases and J lost 9 bases. The CDR3 length is 13 residues. Germline V gives CDR1 KGHSH, CDR2 LQKENI. This CDR3 is CASSPGQGDTQYF. The DNA for the CDR3 is TGTGCCAGCTCACCGGGACAGGGGGACACGCAGTATTTT.

This clone has only one observation. V gene TRBV6-5 combines with J gene TRBJ2-7, with 7 bases that match TRBD2. CDR1 is MNHEY and CDR2 is SVGAGI in the germline V gene. The CDR3 length is 14 residues. J lost 2 bases, V lost 4 bases, and 5 bases had no gene match. CDR3 residues: CASSFSGGPYEQYF. In DNA form, the CDR3 reads TGTGCCAGCAGTTTTTCGGGAGGCCCCTACGAGCAGTACTTC.

The rearrangement uses TRBV19 and TRBJ1-4, with 8 bases lining up with TRBD1. The CDR3 is made up of 17 amino acids. The V segment lost 5 bases and the J segment 5 bases; nucleotides outside the gene matches: 13. In germline, CDR1 is LNHDA, CDR2 SQIVND (reference sequence). CDR3 sequence (DNA): TGTGCCAGTAGTGAGAAATCCTCAGGGGGCAGGAATGAAAAACTGTTTTTT. Encoded protein: CASSEKSSGGRNEKLFF.